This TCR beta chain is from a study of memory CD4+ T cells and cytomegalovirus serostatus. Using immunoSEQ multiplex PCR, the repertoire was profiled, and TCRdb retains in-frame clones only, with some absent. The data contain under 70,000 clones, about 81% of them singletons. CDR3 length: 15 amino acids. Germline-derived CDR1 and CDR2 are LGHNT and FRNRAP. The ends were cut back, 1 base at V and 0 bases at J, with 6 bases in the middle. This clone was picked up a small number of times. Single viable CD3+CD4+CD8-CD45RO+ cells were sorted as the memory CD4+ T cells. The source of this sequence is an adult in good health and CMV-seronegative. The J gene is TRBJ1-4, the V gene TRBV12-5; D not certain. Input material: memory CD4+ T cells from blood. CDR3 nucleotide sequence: TGTGCTAGTGGTTTGGGGGATTCAACTAATGAAAAACTGTTTTTT. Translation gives CASGLGDSTNEKLFF.